This is a list of T cell receptor beta chains from one sample in a study of Ad26.COV2.S vaccination and SARS-CoV-2 variants. Produced via immunoSEQ multiplex PCR; TCRdb's table is partial and in-frame only. The repertoire holds approximately 420,000 clones, with about nine tenths as singletons. Sequenced here: peripheral blood, sampled in a trial of Ad26.COV2.S vaccine versus placebo. These receptors came from a person between 18 and 60 years old who received the Ad26.COV2.S COVID-19 vaccine or a placebo. Both conserved end residues are part of each CDR3.

V gene	J gene	CDR3 protein
TRBV5-1	TRBJ2-1	CASSETSGGHNEQFF
TRBV3-1/TRBV3-2	TRBJ1-6	CASSQVSPGRSPLHF
TRBV29-1	TRBJ1-2	CSASDRDRDGGYTF
TRBV5-1	TRBJ2-7	CASSYGQGAYEQYF
TRBV5-4	TRBJ1-3	CASSLGQPRSGNTIYF
TRBV29-1	TRBJ1-4	CSVEDPTATNEKLFF
TRBV5-6	TRBJ1-1	CASSKTTGYLNTEAFF
TRBV6-1	TRBJ2-3	CASSDAGSIFGDTQYF
TRBV18	TRBJ2-7	CASSPGGGELSEQYF
TRBV6-6	TRBJ2-7	CASSYGTEQYF
TRBV7-8	TRBJ2-5	CASSLLIAGLGVQETQYF
TRBV5-1	TRBJ2-7	CASSSGQGGSEQYF